This is a list of T cell receptor beta chains from one sample in a study of T cells after posttransplantation cyclophosphamide. Some clones are missing from TCRdb's copy, which holds only in-frame ones; the method was immunoSEQ multiplex PCR. The sample contains about 24,000 clones, none occurring once; approximately 7% lies in the top ten. The sample consisted of PBMCs. These receptors were collected from a woman aged 55-69 years in good health, CMV-negative, and a related stem cell transplant donor. CDR3s include the opening cysteine and the closing phenylalanine or tryptophan. A D gene is named only where the DNA matches it firmly. Part of the rows lack a size; the others show once, few, many or a class for expanded clones.

clone_size,d_call,v_call,j_call,cdr3_aa,cdr3_nt
NA,TRBD1,TRBV29-1,TRBJ2-7,CSVGGGTGAYEQYF,TGCAGCGTTGGGGGCGGGACAGGGGCCTACGAGCAGTACTTC
few,TRBD2,TRBV5-6,TRBJ2-5,CASSLEWGLAGGLETQYF,TGTGCCAGCAGCTTGGAATGGGGACTAGCGGGGGGGTTGGAGACCCAGTACTTC
many,NA,TRBV7-9,TRBJ1-4,CASSLFSENEKLFF,TGTGCCAGCAGCTTGTTTTCCGAGAATGAAAAACTGTTTTTT
many,NA,TRBV7-2,TRBJ1-6,CASSLVGGTHSSPLHF,TGTGCCAGCAGCTTGGTGGGGGGTACCCACTCTTCACCCCTCCACTTT
many,TRBD1,TRBV28,TRBJ1-6,CASRESGTGYSPLHF,TGTGCCAGCAGAGAATCCGGGACAGGGTATTCACCCCTCCACTTT
many,NA,TRBV5-1,TRBJ2-3,CASSWNRGTDTQYF,TGCGCCAGCAGCTGGAACAGGGGCACAGATACGCAGTATTTT
many,TRBD1,TRBV15,TRBJ1-4,CATSRVGTGGGREKLFF,TGTGCCACCAGCAGAGTTGGGACAGGGGGCGGAAGGGAAAAACTGTTTTTT
many,NA,TRBV5-1,TRBJ2-7,CASSLAAGRSYEQYF,TGCGCCAGCAGCTTGGCTGCGGGGAGGTCCTACGAGCAGTACTTC
many,NA,TRBV28,TRBJ1-5,CASSLAPRNQPQHF,TGTGCCAGCAGTTTGGCCCCTAGGAATCAGCCCCAGCATTTT
many,TRBD2,TRBV6-6,TRBJ2-2,CASSYRGRNTGELFF,TGTGCCAGCAGTTACCGCGGGAGGAACACCGGGGAGCTGTTTTTT
many,TRBD1,TRBV4-3,TRBJ2-5,CASSQQGAGETQYF,TGCGCCAGCAGCCAACAGGGGGCCGGCGAGACCCAGTACTTC
many,NA,TRBV19,TRBJ2-4,CASSIGGYDKNIQYF,TGTGCCAGTAGTATAGGCGGGTACGACAAAAACATTCAGTACTTC
few,TRBD1,TRBV15,TRBJ1-6,CATSREDRGNSPLHF,TGTGCCACCAGCAGAGAAGACAGGGGTAATTCACCCCTCCACTTT
medium-sized,TRBD2,TRBV19,TRBJ2-1,CASSLTSGSFDEQFF,TGTGCCAGTAGTCTGACTAGCGGGAGTTTCGATGAGCAGTTCTTC
many,NA,TRBV5-1,TRBJ2-2,CASSPLSSRNTGELFF,TGCGCCAGCAGCCCCTTGAGCTCTCGGAACACCGGGGAGCTGTTTTTT
many,NA,TRBV5-4,TRBJ2-1,CASSLVANEQFF,TGTGCCAGCAGCTTGGTTGCGAATGAGCAGTTCTTC
many,NA,TRBV18,TRBJ1-6,CASSPPGGGNSPLHF,TGTGCCAGCTCACCACCGGGAGGAGGGAATTCACCCCTCCACTTT
many,NA,TRBV19,TRBJ2-2,CASSTGTKTGELFF,TGTGCCAGTAGCACCGGGACAAAAACCGGGGAGCTGTTTTTT
many,TRBD2,TRBV9,TRBJ2-1,CASSVDWAGGSNEQFF,TGTGCCAGCAGCGTAGATTGGGCGGGGGGCTCGAATGAGCAGTTCTTC
many,TRBD2,TRBV19,TRBJ2-5,CASSLSPGRGLQETQYF,TGTGCCAGTAGTCTCTCCCCGGGGAGGGGACTCCAAGAGACCCAGTACTTC
many,TRBD2,TRBV7-8,TRBJ2-7,CASSSRLARSSYEQYF,TGTGCCAGCAGCTCGCGACTAGCTAGGAGCTCCTACGAGCAGTACTTC
many,NA,TRBV6-1,TRBJ2-7,CASSEEAGTYEQYF,TGTGCCAGCAGTGAAGAGGCAGGGACCTACGAGCAGTACTTC
many,NA,TRBV6-5,TRBJ1-3,CASRSFSSGNTIYF,TGTGCCAGCAGGTCCTTCAGCTCTGGAAACACCATATATTTT
few,TRBD1,TRBV11-2,TRBJ1-6,CASSLGTGRDSPLHF,TGTGCCAGCAGCTTAGGGACAGGCCGTGATTCACCCCTCCACTTT
many,TRBD1,TRBV5-1,TRBJ1-3,CASSDRGINSGNTIYF,TGCGCCAGCAGCGACAGGGGGATAAACTCTGGAAACACCATATATTTT
many,NA,TRBV1,TRBJ1-2,CTSSQDLKGQGAWGYTF,TGCACCAGCAGCCAAGATCTTAAAGGACAGGGGGCGTGGGGCTACACCTTC
many,TRBD2,TRBV9,TRBJ2-1,CASSVGPLAGVGNEQFF,TGTGCCAGCAGCGTAGGTCCTCTAGCGGGGGTAGGGAATGAGCAGTTCTTC
many,NA,TRBV28,TRBJ1-1,CATSGATNTEAFF,TGTGCCACCTCAGGGGCCACGAACACTGAAGCTTTCTTT
many,NA,TRBV6-4,TRBJ2-1,CASSEGGGRNEQFF,TGTGCCAGCAGTGAGGGGGGGGGCCGGAATGAGCAGTTCTTC
many,NA,TRBV7-9,TRBJ2-3,CASSLGGWRSSTDTQYF,TGTGCCAGCAGCTTAGGCGGGTGGCGGAGCAGCACAGATACGCAGTATTTT
few,TRBD2,TRBV2,TRBJ2-5,CASNKMAGGLYQETQYF,TGTGCCAGCAATAAGATGGCGGGGGGATTGTACCAAGAGACCCAGTACTTC
many,NA,TRBV6-1,TRBJ1-1,CASSGGQRNTEAFF,TGTGCCAGCAGTGGAGGGCAGAGGAACACTGAAGCTTTCTTT
many,TRBD1,TRBV7-2,TRBJ1-6,CASSLAADRGNSPLHF,TGTGCCAGCAGCTTAGCCGCGGACAGGGGAAATTCACCCCTCCACTTT
many,NA,TRBV10-3,TRBJ2-1,CAISAGNEQFF,TGTGCCATCAGTGCGGGGAATGAGCAGTTCTTC
few,TRBD1,TRBV18,TRBJ1-1,CASSAPGQVDTEAFF,TGTGCCAGCTCAGCCCCGGGACAGGTGGACACTGAAGCTTTCTTT
many,TRBD1,TRBV9,TRBJ2-2,CASSFRDRGTGELFF,TGTGCCAGCAGCTTCCGGGACAGGGGCACCGGGGAGCTGTTTTTT
few,TRBD2,TRBV27,TRBJ2-3,CASSPLAGGSDTQYF,TGTGCCAGCAGTCCCCTAGCGGGAGGTTCAGATACGCAGTATTTT
many,TRBD1,TRBV10-1,TRBJ2-7,CASSGSQGASAYPYEQYF,TGCGCCAGCAGTGGTTCGCAGGGGGCGAGCGCGTACCCCTACGAGCAGTACTTC
many,TRBD2,TRBV27,TRBJ2-2,CASSFRAGANTGELFF,TGTGCCAGCAGTTTTCGGGCGGGAGCGAACACCGGGGAGCTGTTTTTT
many,NA,TRBV6-5,TRBJ1-2,CASLGADGYTF,TGTGCCAGCCTGGGGGCGGATGGCTACACCTTC
many,NA,TRBV4-3,TRBJ2-4,CASSQDGETKNIQYF,TGCGCCAGCAGCCAAGATGGGGAGACCAAAAACATTCAGTACTTC
many,NA,TRBV28,TRBJ2-7,CATTAQGPFYEQYF,TGTGCCACCACCGCCCAGGGTCCTTTCTACGAGCAGTACTTC
NA,NA,TRBV27,TRBJ1-5,CASSLSGGDQPQHF,TGTGCCAGCAGTTTGAGCGGAGGGGATCAGCCCCAGCATTTT
many,TRBD1,TRBV5-4,TRBJ1-6,CASSSVPTGIVNSPLHF,TGTGCCAGCAGCTCCGTCCCGACAGGGATAGTGAATTCACCCCTCCACTTT
many,NA,TRBV15,TRBJ1-5,CATSIFPPDYSNQPQHF,TGTGCCACCAGCATTTTTCCGCCAGATTATAGCAATCAGCCCCAGCATTTT
many,NA,TRBV12-5,TRBJ1-5,CASGLQHF,TGTGCTAGTGGTCTTCAGCATTTT
many,NA,TRBV10-3,TRBJ1-1,CASKGQLNTEAFF,TGTGCCTCCAAGGGGCAGTTGAACACTGAAGCTTTCTTT
many,TRBD1,TRBV28,TRBJ1-5,CASSLQGDQPQHF,TGTGCCAGCAGTTTACAGGGGGATCAGCCCCAGCATTTT
many,TRBD1,TRBV7-9,TRBJ2-1,CASSGGQGFNNEQFF,TGTGCCAGCAGCGGGGGACAGGGTTTCAACAATGAGCAGTTCTTC
many,NA,TRBV5-4,TRBJ2-7,CASSLVGGVYEQYF,TGTGCCAGCAGCTTGGTTGGAGGGGTATACGAGCAGTACTTC
many,NA,TRBV5-8,TRBJ1-6,CASSLGREAPLHF,TGTGCCAGCAGCTTGGGCAGGGAGGCACCCCTCCACTTT
many,TRBD1,TRBV27,TRBJ1-4,CASSLSQGAREKLFF,TGTGCCAGCAGTTTATCCCAGGGGGCGAGAGAAAAACTGTTTTTT
many,TRBD2,TRBV10-1,TRBJ2-3,CATNSTSGRRTDTQYF,TGCGCCACCAACTCAACTAGCGGGAGGAGGACAGATACGCAGTATTTT
NA,NA,TRBV2,TRBJ2-1,CASRPARGGSYNEQFF,TGTGCCAGCAGGCCCGCCCGGGGAGGCTCCTACAATGAGCAGTTCTTC
many,NA,TRBV7-2,TRBJ2-2,CASSPTNTGELFF,TGTGCCAGCAGCCCTACTAACACCGGGGAGCTGTTTTTT
many,NA,TRBV6-5,TRBJ1-2,CASSFQAGANYGYTF,TGTGCCAGCAGTTTCCAGGCGGGAGCTAACTATGGCTACACCTTC